Sequencing of this T cell receptor (beta chain) was carried out in a study of regulatory and conventional T cells in RAG deficiency. Study-level findings and limits: In Omenn syndrome, Treg and Tconv repertoires overlapped >75%. Other subsets showed roughly 10-fold reductions, but Treg unique TCR beta sequences fell approximately 100-fold in these patients. RAG-deficient patients showed markedly lower Shannon entropy and higher Simpson indices than control T-cell subsets.

Genomic DNA came from blood conventional CD4+ T cells gated CD25-low CD127-high. This table comes from immunoSEQ multiplex PCR, and its TCRdb copy is limited to in-frame clones, with some not included. The table has about 46,000 clones, approximately 90% seen once; the top ten hold 0.45% to 0.6%. V was cut by 7 bases and J by 2 bases, with 11 bases left in between. The CDR3 length is 13 residues. CDR1 and CDR2 (germline): MNHEY, SVGAGI. As concerns this clone: Its antigen is unidentified.

These data were likewise used in another study, on regulatory T cells. That study reports: Amplification used 52 TRBV primers and 13 TRBJ primers.

The receptor was derived from a human donor in good health. The rearrangement links TRBV6-5 to TRBJ1-2; D is possibly TRBD1 (5 bases). Sequences were obtained from CD4+ effector T cells sorted from blood. The CDR3 sequence is CASTKGRNYGYTF. CDR3 DNA: TGTGCCAGCACTAAGGGACGGAACTATGGCTACACCTTC.